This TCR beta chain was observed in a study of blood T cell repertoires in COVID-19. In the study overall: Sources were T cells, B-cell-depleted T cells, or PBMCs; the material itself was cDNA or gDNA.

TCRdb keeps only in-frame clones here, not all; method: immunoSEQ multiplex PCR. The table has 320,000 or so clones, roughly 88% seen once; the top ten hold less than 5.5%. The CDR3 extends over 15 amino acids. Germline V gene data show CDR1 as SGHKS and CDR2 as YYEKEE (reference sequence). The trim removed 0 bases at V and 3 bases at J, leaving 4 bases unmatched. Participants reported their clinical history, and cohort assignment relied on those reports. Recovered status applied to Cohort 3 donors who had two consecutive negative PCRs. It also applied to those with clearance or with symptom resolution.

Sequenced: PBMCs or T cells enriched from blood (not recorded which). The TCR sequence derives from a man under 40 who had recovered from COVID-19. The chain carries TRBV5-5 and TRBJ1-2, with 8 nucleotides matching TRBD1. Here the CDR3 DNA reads TGTGCCAGCAGCTTGGAGGACAGGGATTACTATGGCTACACCTTC. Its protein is CASSLEDRDYYGYTF.